What follows is one T cell receptor beta chain and its context. These data belong to a study of technical replicates of blood from a few donors. This CDR3 has 13 amino acids. V lost 5 bases to trimming and J lost 6 bases; unmatched junction nucleotides: 6. Germline loops: CDR1 SGHRS, CDR2 YFSETQ. Sequencing was performed with immunoSEQ multiplex PCR; in TCRdb, only in-frame clones are kept and a portion is missing. The table has tens of thousands of clones, just over 90% seen once; the top ten hold about 0.23%. Specimen: T cells isolated from PBMCs. The TCR originated in a human donor in good health. The chain joins TRBV5-1 to TRBJ2-7; 9 bases agree with TRBD2. The CDR3 bases are TGCGCCAGCAGGTCTAGCGGGATTCGCGAGCAGTACTTC. Translation: CASRSSGIREQYF.